The rows below give T cell receptor beta chains drawn from one sample of a study of tumor-infiltrating lymphocytes in primary liver carcinoma. MiXCR, applied by TCRdb to the multiplex PCR reads, yields one record per CDR3 protein. This sample has 90,000 to 150,000 distinct CDR3 sequences, with approximately 68% found just once. The sequenced material came from tumor-adjacent normal liver tissue. The receptors here all came from a woman aged 55-69 years with primary liver carcinoma and hepatitis B virus infection. Both conserved end residues are part of each CDR3. D genes are given only for firm matches. Clone size is stated in some rows and not others, as once, few, many or a class when expanded.

TRBV2,.,TRBD2,TRBJ2-1,CASKFSGSSNEQFF,TGTGCCAGCAAGTTCAGCGGGAGTTCCAATGAGCAGTTCTTC
TRBV12-3/TRBV12-4,.,TRBD1,TRBJ2-6,CPSSPRTGGSSGANVLTF,TGTCCCAGCAGTCCCCGGACAGGGGGCTCCTCTGGGGCCAACGTCCTGACTTTC
TRBV11-2,.,.,TRBJ2-7,CASSLMVKTIYEQYF,TGTGCCAGTAGCTTAATGGTAAAGACGATCTATGAGCAGTACTTC
TRBV2,.,TRBD1,TRBJ2-1,CASRIGQGAYNEQFF,TGTGCCAGTAGGATTGGACAGGGCGCCTACAATGAGCAGTTCTTC
TRBV5-4,.,.,TRBJ2-7,CASSLGLDGYEQYF,TGTGCGAGCAGCTTGGGTCTCGACGGCTACGAGCAGTACTTC
TRBV12-3/TRBV12-4,.,.,TRBJ2-5,CTSRNTGTIHF,TGTACCAGCAGGAACACCGGGACAATACACTTC
TRBV6-2/TRBV6-3,.,.,TRBJ1-6,CASAGTNSSPLHF,TGTGCCAGCGCTGGGACTAATAGCTCACCCCTTCACTTT
TRBV5-1,.,.,TRBJ2-4,CASSLSRYQGIEDIQYF,TGCGCCAGCAGCTTGTCCCGCTACCAGGGGATTGAGGACATTCAGTACTTC
TRBV29-1,.,.,TRBJ1-2,CSLLEGDGYTF,TGCAGCCTACTGGAGGGCGATGGCTACACTTTC
TRBV4-2,many,TRBD1,TRBJ2-4,CASSQGGDREKNIQYF,TGTGCCAGCAGCCAAGGAGGCGACAGGGAAAAAAACATTCAGTACTTC
TRBV10-2,.,TRBD2,TRBJ2-7,CASTPWGSGRNGATYEQYF,TGCGCCAGCACTCCTTGGGGTAGCGGGAGGAACGGGGCGACCTACGAGCAGTACTTC
TRBV6-5,.,.,TRBJ2-1,CASSSLRQGYMQFF,TGTGCCAGCAGTTCCCTGAGGCAGGGGTATATGCAGTTCTTC
TRBV29-1,.,.,TRBJ2-5,CSVKHQGTQYF,TGCAGCGTTAAACACCAAGGGACCCAGTACTTC
TRBV28,many,.,TRBJ2-7,CASRSLTGHLSYEQYF,TGTGCCAGCCGATCTTTGACGGGGCATCTCTCCTACGAGCAGTACTTC
TRBV2,.,.,TRBJ2-3,CASSMWADTQYF,TGTGCCAGCAGTATGTGGGCAGATACGCAGTATTTT
TRBV18,.,.,TRBJ2-3,CASSRVGGDTDTQYF,TGTGCCAGCTCACGGGTGGGAGGAGACACAGATACGCAGTATTTT
TRBV7-9,many,TRBD1,TRBJ1-1,CASSQDRTEAFF,TGTGCCAGCAGCCAGGACAGGACTGAAGCTTTCTTT
TRBV11-1,once,TRBD2,TRBJ2-2,CANTLGGKTGELFF,TGTGCCAACACCTTGGGAGGGAAGACTGGGGAGCTGTTTTTT
TRBV5-6,many,.,TRBJ2-7,CASSLRDWSGTKYF,TGTGCCAGCAGCTTGAGAGATTGGAGCGGCACCAAGTACTTC
TRBV12-5,few,TRBD2,TRBJ2-5,CDSGLPSGRGGRAETQYF,TGTGATAGTGGTTTGCCTAGCGGGAGGGGGGGGCGAGCGGAGACCCAGTACTTC
TRBV6-5,.,.,TRBJ2-1,CASSYSWGGQNEQFF,TGTGCCAGCAGTTACAGTTGGGGGGGCCAGAATGAGCAGTTCTTC
TRBV7-9,few,TRBD1,TRBJ2-7,CASSLGQAGGEQYF,TGTGCCAGCAGCTTGGGCCAGGCAGGGGGCGAGCAGTACTTC
TRBV28,many,.,TRBJ2-6,CASTLGGGGANVLTF,TGTGCCAGCACCCTCGGGGGTGGTGGGGCCAACGTCCTGACTTTC
TRBV7-8,.,.,TRBJ2-7,CASSLARRSYKQYF,TGTGCCAGCAGCTTAGCAAGGCGATCCTACAAGCAGTACTTC
TRBV11-2,.,.,TRBJ2-7,CTSSLVGVDYLQYF,TGTACCAGCAGCTTAGTTGGGGTTGACTACTTGCAGTACTTC
TRBV28,.,.,TRBJ2-5,CTSTTGRGETQYF,TGTACCAGCACCACGGGCAGGGGAGAGACCCAGTACTTC
TRBV19,.,.,TRBJ2-6,CARSDPGESGANVLTF,TGTGCCAGAAGTGACCCCGGGGAATCTGGGGCCAACGTCCTGACTTTC
TRBV15,.,TRBD1,TRBJ2-5,CDTSTGTGKETQYF,TGTGACACCAGCACTGGGACAGGGAAAGAGACCCAGTACTTC
TRBV5-1,many,TRBD2,TRBJ2-3,CASSSRLSGGTDTQYF,TGCGCCAGCAGCTCGAGACTTAGCGGGGGCACAGATACGCAGTATTTT
TRBV5-1,many,.,TRBJ2-1,CASSLSALYNEQFF,TGCGCCAGCAGCTTGTCGGCCCTATACAATGAGCAGTTCTTC
TRBV5-4,many,.,TRBJ2-5,CASSLAGPGETQYF,TGTGCCAGCAGCTTGGCCGGTCCGGGGGAGACCCAGTACTTC
TRBV14,.,TRBD2,TRBJ2-1,CTSSHGGTSGPSDNEQFF,TGTACCAGCAGCCACGGCGGGACTAGCGGACCCTCAGACAATGAGCAGTTCTTC
TRBV7-2,.,TRBD1,TRBJ1-2,CASSPQGAAIYGYTF,TGTGCCAGCAGCCCACAGGGGGCGGCTATCTATGGCTACACCTTC
TRBV11-1,once,.,TRBJ2-5,CASSSQGLQETQCF,TGTGCCAGCAGCTCACAGGGACTACAAGAGACCCAGTGCTTC
TRBV11-2,once,TRBD2,TRBJ2-5,CAGSFAGGSGETQYF,TGTGCCGGCAGCTTCGCAGGCGGGAGTGGAGAGACACAGTACTTC